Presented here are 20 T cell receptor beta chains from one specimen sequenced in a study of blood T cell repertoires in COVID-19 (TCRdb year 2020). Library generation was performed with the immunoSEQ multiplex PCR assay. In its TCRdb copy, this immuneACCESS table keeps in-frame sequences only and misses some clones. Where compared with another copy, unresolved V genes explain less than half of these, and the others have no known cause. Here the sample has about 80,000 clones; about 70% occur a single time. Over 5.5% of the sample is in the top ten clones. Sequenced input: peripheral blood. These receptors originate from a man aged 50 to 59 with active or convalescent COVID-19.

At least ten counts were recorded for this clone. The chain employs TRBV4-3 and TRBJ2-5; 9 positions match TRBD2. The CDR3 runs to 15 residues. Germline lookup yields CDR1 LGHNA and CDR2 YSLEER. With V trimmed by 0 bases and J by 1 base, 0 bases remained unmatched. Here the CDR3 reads CASSQERGGQETQYF. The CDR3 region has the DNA TGCGCCAGCAGCCAAGAGCGGGGGGGCCAAGAGACCCAGTACTTC.

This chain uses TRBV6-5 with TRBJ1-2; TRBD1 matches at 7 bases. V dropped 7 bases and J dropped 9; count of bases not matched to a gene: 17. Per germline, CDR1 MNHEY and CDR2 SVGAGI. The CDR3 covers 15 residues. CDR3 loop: CASTSTGGGPIRYTF. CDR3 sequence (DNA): TGTGCCAGCACCTCAACGGGAGGGGGCCCTATTCGCTACACCTTC.

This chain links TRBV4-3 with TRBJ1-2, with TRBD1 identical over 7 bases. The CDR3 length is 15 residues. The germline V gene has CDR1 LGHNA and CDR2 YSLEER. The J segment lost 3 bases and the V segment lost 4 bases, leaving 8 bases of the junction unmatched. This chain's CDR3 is CASSRDQGEDYGYTF. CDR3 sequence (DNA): TGCGCCAGCAGCCGGGATCAGGGGGAGGACTATGGCTACACCTTC.

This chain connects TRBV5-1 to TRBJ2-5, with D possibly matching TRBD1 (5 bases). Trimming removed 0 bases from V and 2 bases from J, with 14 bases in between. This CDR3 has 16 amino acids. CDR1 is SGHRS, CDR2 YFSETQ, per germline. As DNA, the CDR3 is TGCGCCAGCAGCTTGGCCGGTGGGGCGGCTCAAGAGACCCAGTACTTC. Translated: CASSLAGGAAQETQYF.

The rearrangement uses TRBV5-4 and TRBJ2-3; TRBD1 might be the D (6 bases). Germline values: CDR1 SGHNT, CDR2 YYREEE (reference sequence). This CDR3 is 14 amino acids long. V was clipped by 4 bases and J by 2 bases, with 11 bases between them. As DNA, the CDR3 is TGTGCCAGCAGCCCCAGACAGGACACAGATACGCAGTATTTT. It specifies CASSPRQDTDTQYF. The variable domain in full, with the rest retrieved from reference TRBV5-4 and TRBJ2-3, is ETGVTQSPTHLIKTRGQQVTLRCSSQSGHNTVSWYQQALGQGPQFIFQYYREEENGRGNFPPRFSGLQFPNYSSELNVNALELDDSALYLCASSPRQDTDTQYFGPGTRLTVL.

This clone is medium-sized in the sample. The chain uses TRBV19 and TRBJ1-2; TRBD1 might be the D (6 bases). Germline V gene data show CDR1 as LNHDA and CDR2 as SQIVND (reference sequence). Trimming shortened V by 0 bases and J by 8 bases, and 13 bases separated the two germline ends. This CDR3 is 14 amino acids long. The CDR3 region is CASSIDQQGGGYTF. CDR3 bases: TGTGCCAGTAGTATAGATCAACAGGGCGGAGGCTACACCTTC.

The CDR3 loop is CSAGGGETQYF. CDR3 nucleotide sequence: TGCAGTGCCGGGGGGGGAGAGACCCAGTACTTC. The V and J genes are TRBV20-1 and TRBJ2-5; 8 bases fit TRBD2. Germline trimming cut 6 bases from V and 4 bases from J; bases unmatched to any gene: 1. The CDR3 extends over 11 amino acids. Germline values: CDR1 DFQATT, CDR2 SNEGSKA (reference sequence).

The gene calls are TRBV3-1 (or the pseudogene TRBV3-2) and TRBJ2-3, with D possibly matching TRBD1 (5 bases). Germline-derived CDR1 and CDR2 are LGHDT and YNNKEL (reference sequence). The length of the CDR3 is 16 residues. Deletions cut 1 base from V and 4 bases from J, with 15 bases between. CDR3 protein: CASSQGITGPPDTQYF. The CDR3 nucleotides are TGTGCCAGCAGCCAAGGAATAACAGGTCCCCCAGATACGCAGTATTTT.

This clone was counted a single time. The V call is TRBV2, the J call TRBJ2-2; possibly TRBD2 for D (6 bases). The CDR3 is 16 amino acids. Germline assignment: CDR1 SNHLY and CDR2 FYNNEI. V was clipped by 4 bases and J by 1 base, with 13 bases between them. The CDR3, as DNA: TGTGCCAGCAGTGGGTGGAGCGGGTTGAACACCGGGGAGCTGTTTTTT. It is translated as CASSGWSGLNTGELFF.

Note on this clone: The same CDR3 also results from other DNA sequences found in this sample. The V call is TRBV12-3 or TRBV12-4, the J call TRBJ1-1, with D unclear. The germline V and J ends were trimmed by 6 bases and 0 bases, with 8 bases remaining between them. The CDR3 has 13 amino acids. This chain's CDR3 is CASSPRVNTEAFF. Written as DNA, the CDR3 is TGTGCCAGCAGCCCCCGGGTGAACACTGAAGCTTTCTTT.

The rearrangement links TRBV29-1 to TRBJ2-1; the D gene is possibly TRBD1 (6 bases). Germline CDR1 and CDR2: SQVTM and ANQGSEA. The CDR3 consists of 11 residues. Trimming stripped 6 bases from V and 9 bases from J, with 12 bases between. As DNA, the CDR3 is TGCAGCGTAGGGGTAGGGGGTGAGCAGTTCTTC. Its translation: CSVGVGGEQFF.

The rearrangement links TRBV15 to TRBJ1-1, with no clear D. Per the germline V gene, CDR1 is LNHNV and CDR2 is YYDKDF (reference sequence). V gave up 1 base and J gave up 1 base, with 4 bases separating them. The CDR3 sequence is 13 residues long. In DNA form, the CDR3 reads TGTGCCACCAGCAGAGCCGGGAACACTGAAGCTTTCTTT. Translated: CATSRAGNTEAFF.

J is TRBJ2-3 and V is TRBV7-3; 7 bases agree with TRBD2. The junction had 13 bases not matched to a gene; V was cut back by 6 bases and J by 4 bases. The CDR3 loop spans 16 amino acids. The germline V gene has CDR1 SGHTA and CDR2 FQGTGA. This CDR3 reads CASRLGLDGTADTQYF. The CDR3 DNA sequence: TGTGCCAGCAGGCTCGGACTAGACGGTACAGCAGATACGCAGTATTTT.

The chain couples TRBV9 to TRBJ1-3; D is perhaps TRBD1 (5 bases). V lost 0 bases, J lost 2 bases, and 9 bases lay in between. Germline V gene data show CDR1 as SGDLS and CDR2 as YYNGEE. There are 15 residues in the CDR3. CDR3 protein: CASSVDGGAGNTIYF. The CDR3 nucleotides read TGTGCCAGCAGCGTAGACGGGGGGGCTGGAAACACCATATATTTT.

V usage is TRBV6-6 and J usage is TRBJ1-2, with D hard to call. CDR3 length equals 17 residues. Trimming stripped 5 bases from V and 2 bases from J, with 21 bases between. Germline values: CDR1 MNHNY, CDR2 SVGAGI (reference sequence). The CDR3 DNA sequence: TGTGCCAGCAGTCGAGGAAGACCTGAGGAACTAAACTATGGCTACACCTTC. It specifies CASSRGRPEELNYGYTF.

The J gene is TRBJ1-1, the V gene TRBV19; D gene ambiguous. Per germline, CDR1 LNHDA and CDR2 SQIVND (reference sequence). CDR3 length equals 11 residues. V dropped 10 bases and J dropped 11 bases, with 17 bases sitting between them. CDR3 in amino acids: CATATGVVAFF. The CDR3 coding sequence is TGTGCCACCGCTACCGGGGTTGTGGCTTTCTTT.

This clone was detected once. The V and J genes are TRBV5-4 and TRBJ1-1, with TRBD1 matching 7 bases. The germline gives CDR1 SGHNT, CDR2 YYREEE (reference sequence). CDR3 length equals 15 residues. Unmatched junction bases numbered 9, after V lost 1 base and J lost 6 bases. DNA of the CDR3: TGTGCCAGCAGCTTGAATACCCAAACAGGGGCTGAAGCTTTCTTT. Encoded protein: CASSLNTQTGAEAFF.

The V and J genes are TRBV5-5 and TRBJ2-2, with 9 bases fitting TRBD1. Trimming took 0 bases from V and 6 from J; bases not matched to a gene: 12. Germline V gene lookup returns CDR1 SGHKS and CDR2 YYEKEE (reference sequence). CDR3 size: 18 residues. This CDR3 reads CASSLEISGTGRAGELFF. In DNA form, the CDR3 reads TGTGCCAGCAGCTTGGAAATATCCGGGACAGGGAGGGCCGGGGAGCTGTTTTTT.

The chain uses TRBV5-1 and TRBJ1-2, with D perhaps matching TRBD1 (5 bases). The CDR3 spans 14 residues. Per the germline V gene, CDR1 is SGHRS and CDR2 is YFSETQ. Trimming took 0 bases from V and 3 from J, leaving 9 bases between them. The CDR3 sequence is CASSLAQGDYGYTF. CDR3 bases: TGCGCCAGCAGCTTGGCCCAGGGCGACTATGGCTACACCTTC.

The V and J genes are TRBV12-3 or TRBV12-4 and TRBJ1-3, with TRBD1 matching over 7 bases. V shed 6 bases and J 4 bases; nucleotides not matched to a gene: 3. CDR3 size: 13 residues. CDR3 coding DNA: TGTGCCAGCAGACAGACAGGGGGAAACACCATATATTTT. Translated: CASRQTGGNTIYF.